These 28 T cell receptor beta chains share one sample of origin, sequenced in a study of T-cell memory formation after mild COVID-19. TCRdb re-analysed the 5' RACE reads in MiXCR, keeping a single row per CDR3 protein. The sample lists over 120,000 distinct CDR3 sequences, 19% occurring once. Sequenced sample: PBMCs or a T cell subset sorted from them (not recorded which). Every receptor here comes from an adult woman who had mild COVID-19 (a few samples of this study predate the infection). Cell type and time point are not known.

This clonotype was seen a handful of times. The chain recombines TRBV5-1 with TRBJ2-3; D gene uncertain. V shed 0 bases and J shed 0 bases, with 14 bases lying between them. CDR3 length: 17 residues. From germline, CDR1 is SGHRS and CDR2 YFSETQ. CDR3: CASSLVDRTTSTDTQYF. For the CDR3, the DNA is TGCGCCAGCAGCTTGGTAGACCGTACCACTAGCACAGATACGCAGTATTTT.

The chain couples TRBV7-2 to TRBJ2-5; 9 bases are shared with TRBD2. Losses at the gene ends were 1 base for V and 2 bases for J; bases not matched to a gene: 5. The V gene's germline CDR1 is SGHTA and CDR2 FQGNSA. CDR3 length: 16 residues. CDR3 sequence: CASSLGGTSGQETQYF. CDR3 nucleotide sequence: TGTGCCAGCAGCTTAGGGGGTACTAGCGGGCAAGAGACCCAGTACTTC.

This clonotype was found many times. The genes are TRBV4-1 and TRBJ2-1, with TRBD1 matching over 9 bases. Trimming at V came to 4 bases and at J to 5 bases, leaving 12 bases not matched to a gene. The germline gives CDR1 MGHRA, CDR2 YSYEKL. CDR3 length: 17 residues. The CDR3 bases are TGCGCCAGCAGCCGGACGGGACAGGGATCCGTCAACAATGAGCAGTTCTTC. It specifies CASSRTGQGSVNNEQFF.

This chain connects TRBV6-6 to TRBJ1-1, with 9 bases that match TRBD1. The V gene's germline CDR1 is MNHNY and CDR2 SVGAGI (reference sequence). Trimming removed 5 bases from V and 5 bases from J; junction bases left unmatched: 3. The CDR3 runs 13 residues. This CDR3 is CASSLGTGTEAFF. CDR3 sequence (DNA): TGTGCCAGCAGTCTCGGGACAGGGACTGAAGCTTTCTTT.

The chain joins TRBV4-1 to TRBJ2-7; 9 positions agree with TRBD1. The CDR3 contains 15 residues. CDR1 is MGHRA and CDR2 is YSYEKL in the germline V gene. The V and J ends lost 0 bases and 3 bases, in that order; junction bases with no gene match: 3. CDR3 in DNA: TGCGCCAGCAGCCAAGAAGGGGACAGGGTCTACGAGCAGTACTTC. Translated, it gives CASSQEGDRVYEQYF.

The rearrangement links TRBV2 to TRBJ2-5, with 7 bases fitting TRBD1. This CDR3 spans 13 amino acids. Unmatched junction bases numbered 4, after V lost 8 bases and J lost 1 base. Per the germline V gene, CDR1 is SNHLY and CDR2 is FYNNEI. CDR3 loop: CASVRGTQETQYF. The CDR3 DNA reads as TGTGCCAGCGTCAGGGGGACCCAAGAGACCCAGTACTTC.

The rearrangement uses TRBV24-1 and TRBJ2-2; D remains ambiguous. V shed 3 bases and J shed 2 bases, with 12 bases lying between them. This CDR3 has 16 residues. Germline assignment: CDR1 KGHDR and CDR2 SFDVKD. The CDR3 bases are TGTGCCACCAGTGATCCTTCTCTGAGTAACACCGGGGAGCTGTTTTTT. As protein: CATSDPSLSNTGELFF.

The V call is TRBV4-2, the J call TRBJ1-3; no reliable D call. Trimming took off 0 bases at V and 4 bases at J, with 10 bases between the two ends. Germline V gene lookup returns CDR1 LGHNA and CDR2 YNFKEQ. The CDR3 covers 15 residues. The CDR3 DNA sequence: TGTGCCAGCAGCCAAGAAGGCCCCGGGGGAAACACCATATATTTT. Its translation: CASSQEGPGGNTIYF.

This chain joins TRBV12-5 and TRBJ1-1; D ambiguous. CDR3 size: 13 residues. Trimming shortened V by 7 bases and J by 1 base, and 10 bases separated the two germline ends. The germline V gene has CDR1 LGHNT and CDR2 FRNRAP. The CDR3 sequence: CASALGWNTEAFF. CDR3 DNA: TGTGCTAGTGCCCTGGGGTGGAACACTGAAGCTTTCTTT.

This clonotype was observed a few times. This sequence joins TRBV20-1 and TRBJ1-1, with no clear D. Between the trimmed V and J ends, which lost 5 bases and 1 base, there was a span of 5 bases. There are 11 residues in the CDR3. Per germline, CDR1 DFQATT and CDR2 SNEGSKA (reference sequence). CDR3 DNA sequence: TGCAGTGCTCCTCGGAACACTGAAGCTTTCTTT. Its protein product is CSAPRNTEAFF.

The rearrangement uses TRBV7-9 and TRBJ2-1, with 10 bases aligning to TRBD1. J was trimmed by 5 bases and V by 2 bases; bases with no gene match: 6. CDR1 and CDR2 (germline): SEHNR, FQNEAQ (reference sequence). The CDR3 contains 16 residues. CDR3 DNA: TGTGCCAGCAGCTTAATGTTCGGGACAGGGGACAATGAGCAGTTCTTC. This translates into CASSLMFGTGDNEQFF. Based on the CDR3 plus reference TRBV7-9 and TRBJ2-1, the full variable domain is DTGVSQNPRHKITKRGQNVTFRCDPISEHNRLYWYRQTLGQGPEFLTYFQNEAQLEKSRLLSDRFSAERPKGSFSTLEIQRTEQGDSAMYLCASSLMFGTGDNEQFFGPGTRLTVL.

The chain uses TRBV6-5 and TRBJ2-3; TRBD2 matches at 8 bases. The CDR3 consists of 16 residues. Germline CDR1 reads MNHEY; CDR2 reads SVGAGI. With 5 bases clipped from V and 4 bases from J, the junction kept 11 bases outside the gene matches. The CDR3 DNA follows: TGTGCCAGCAGTCGCCTTGGGGCGGGGGGTGCAGATACGCAGTATTTT. Translated, it gives CASSRLGAGGADTQYF.

The chain uses TRBV4-1 and TRBJ2-1; unclear D gene. Trimming removed 1 base from V and 0 bases from J, with 13 bases in between. Germline values: CDR1 MGHRA, CDR2 YSYEKL. The CDR3 runs 17 residues. CDR3 sequence: CASSQGFGLSSYNEQFF. In DNA form, the CDR3 reads TGCGCCAGCAGCCAAGGTTTTGGCTTGAGCTCCTACAATGAGCAGTTCTTC.

This clonotype was detected only a few times. The CDR3 sequence: CASGYSNQPQHF. The DNA for the CDR3 is TGTGCCAGCGGGTATAGCAATCAGCCCCAGCATTTT. The chain uses TRBV12-3 or TRBV12-4 and TRBJ1-5; D is unclear. This CDR3 is 12 amino acids long. Trimming left V 8 bases short and J 0 bases short, with 5 bases between.

This clonotype was seen only a few times. The chain is built from TRBV5-1 and TRBJ2-3; TRBD1 might be the D (6 bases). The CDR3 extends over 15 amino acids. V dropped 2 bases and J dropped 2 bases, with 12 bases sitting between them. Germline loops: CDR1 SGHRS, CDR2 YFSETQ. The CDR3 reads CASSFQGPITDTQYF. The CDR3 DNA follows: TGCGCCAGCAGCTTCCAGGGGCCGATCACAGATACGCAGTATTTT.

This chain connects TRBV5-1 to TRBJ2-7; 8 bases fit TRBD1. CDR3 size: 15 residues. The V gene end was trimmed by 2 bases and the J gene end by 5 bases; junction bases not matched to a gene: 9. CDR1 SGHRS and CDR2 YFSETQ come from the germline V gene. The CDR3, as DNA: TGCGCCAGCAGCTTACTGACAGGGGTAAGCGACGAGCAGTACTTC. Its protein is CASSLLTGVSDEQYF.

CDR3 nucleotides: TGTGCCAGCAGCTCAAAATCTCTACGGGACGGGAGCTCCTACAATGAGCAGTTCTTC. This sequence encodes CASSSKSLRDGSSYNEQFF. The genes are TRBV11-2 and TRBJ2-1; TRBD2 is a possible D gene (6 bases). The CDR3 sequence is 19 residues long. V was trimmed by 4 bases and J by 0 bases, leaving 22 bases between them. CDR1 is SGHAT and CDR2 is FQNNGV in the germline V gene.

This clonotype was picked up a small number of times. The chain combines TRBV21-1 with TRBJ2-1; TRBD2, the table's D call, was not compared with the DNA. TRBV21-1 has pseudogene status. The CDR3 spans 16 residues. The CDR3 sequence is CASSKGTSGMYNEQFF. The CDR3 region has the DNA TGTGCCAGCAGCAAAGGAACTAGCGGGATGTACAATGAGCAGTTCTTC.

This rearrangement joins TRBV7-2 to TRBJ2-1, with 10 bases aligning to TRBD2. The V segment lost 1 base and the J segment 0 bases; nucleotides outside the gene matches: 6. The length of the CDR3 is 18 residues. CDR1 is SGHTA and CDR2 is FQGNSA in the germline V gene. CDR3 nucleotide sequence: TGTGCCAGCAGCTTAGTCAAGGCTAGCGGGAGCTCCTACAATGAGCAGTTCTTC. Residues: CASSLVKASGSSYNEQFF.

The chain employs TRBV20-1 and TRBJ1-1; possibly TRBD1 for D (6 bases). The V and J ends lost 1 base and 1 base respectively, with 13 bases between them. This CDR3 has 15 residues. CDR1 DFQATT and CDR2 SNEGSKA come from the germline V gene (reference sequence). The CDR3 here is CSARALGQSNTEAFF. For the CDR3, the DNA is TGCAGTGCTAGAGCTTTGGGACAATCGAACACTGAAGCTTTCTTT.

The rearrangement joins TRBV9 to TRBJ2-2; D call uncertain. Trimming stripped 2 bases from V and 1 base from J, with 6 bases between. CDR3 length: 14 residues. Germline CDR1 and CDR2: SGDLS and YYNGEE. In nucleotides, the CDR3 is TGTGCCAGCAGCGTGCGGAGGAACACCGGGGAGCTGTTTTTT. The encoded protein is CASSVRRNTGELFF.

This clonotype was counted between two and nine times. The V call is TRBV30, the J call TRBJ2-3; possibly TRBD1 for D (5 bases). Germline lookup yields CDR1 GTSNPN and CDR2 SVGIG (reference sequence). There are 14 residues in the CDR3. The V end lost 7 bases, the J end lost 1 base, and 15 bases lay between the germline ends. The CDR3 spells CAFHQGLGTDTQYF. The CDR3 DNA reads as TGTGCCTTCCATCAGGGTTTGGGCACAGATACGCAGTATTTT.

The chain combines TRBV18 with TRBJ1-2; 7 bases match TRBD1. J gave up 2 bases and V 4 bases, and 7 bases lay outside the gene matches. This CDR3 contains 15 residues. The V gene's germline CDR1 is KGHSH and CDR2 LQKENI. In DNA form, the CDR3 reads TGTGCCAGCTCACAACCAACGACAGGGAACTATGGCTACACCTTC. Protein: CASSQPTTGNYGYTF.

The DNA of the CDR3 is TGTGCCAGCAGCAAACCCTTGGACAGGAGAAGTAATGAAAAACTGTTTTTT. Protein product: CASSKPLDRRSNEKLFF. The chain employs TRBV3-1 and TRBJ1-4, with 7 bases fitting TRBD1. The CDR3 runs to 17 residues. V was pared by 5 bases and J by 4 bases, with 13 bases of the junction left unmatched. CDR1 is LGHDT, CDR2 YNNKEL, per germline (reference sequence).

This chain links TRBV14 with TRBJ2-7; no definite D call. Germline CDR1 reads SGHDN; CDR2 reads FVKESK. This CDR3 is built from 13 residues. V dropped 6 bases and J dropped 6 bases, with 15 bases sitting between them. CDR3 sequence (DNA): TGTGCCAGCAGACCCTTGTCGTTCGGCGAGCAGTACTTC. Its protein product is CASRPLSFGEQYF.

The chain recombines TRBV24-1 with TRBJ2-3; D may be TRBD1 (6 bases). Germline V gene lookup returns CDR1 KGHDR and CDR2 SFDVKD. The CDR3 covers 16 residues. V lost 6 bases and J 1 base, leaving 16 bases between the germline ends. The CDR3 nucleotides read TGTGCCACCAGTTCTACAGGGCTAGCACGCACAGATACGCAGTATTTT. Its translation is CATSSTGLARTDTQYF.

The chain uses TRBV15 and TRBJ2-5; D not resolved. Trimming removed 6 bases at V and 2 bases at J, with 4 bases between. The CDR3 loop spans 11 amino acids. Germline values: CDR1 LNHNV, CDR2 YYDKDF (reference sequence). This CDR3 reads CATSKQETQYF. The DNA of the CDR3 is TGTGCCACCAGTAAACAAGAGACCCAGTACTTC.

Only a few counts were recorded for this clonotype. The chain recombines TRBV12-3 or TRBV12-4 with TRBJ2-1; possibly TRBD1 or TRBD2 for D (5 bases each). Trimming left V 3 bases short and J 8 bases short, with 11 bases between. CDR3 length: 13 residues. The CDR3 DNA sequence: TGTGCCAGCAGTTTTTCAGGGACCGATGAGCAGTTCTTC. It translates to CASSFSGTDEQFF.